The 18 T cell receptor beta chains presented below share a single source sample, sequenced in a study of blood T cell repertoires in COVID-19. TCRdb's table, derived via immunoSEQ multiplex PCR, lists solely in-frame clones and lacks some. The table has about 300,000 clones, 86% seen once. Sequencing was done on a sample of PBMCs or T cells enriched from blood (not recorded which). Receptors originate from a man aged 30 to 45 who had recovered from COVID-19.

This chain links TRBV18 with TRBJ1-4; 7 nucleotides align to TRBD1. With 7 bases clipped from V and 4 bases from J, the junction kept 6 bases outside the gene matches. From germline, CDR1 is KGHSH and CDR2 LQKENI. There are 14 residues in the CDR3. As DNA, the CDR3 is TGTGCCAGCTGCGGACAGGCCGGTAATGAAAAACTGTTTTTT. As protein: CASCGQAGNEKLFF.

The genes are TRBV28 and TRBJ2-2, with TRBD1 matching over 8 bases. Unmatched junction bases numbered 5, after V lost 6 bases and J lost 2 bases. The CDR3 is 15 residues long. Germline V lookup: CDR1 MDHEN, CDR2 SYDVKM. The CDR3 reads CASRRTGPNTGELFF. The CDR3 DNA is TGTGCCAGCAGGAGGACAGGGCCTAACACCGGGGAGCTGTTTTTT.

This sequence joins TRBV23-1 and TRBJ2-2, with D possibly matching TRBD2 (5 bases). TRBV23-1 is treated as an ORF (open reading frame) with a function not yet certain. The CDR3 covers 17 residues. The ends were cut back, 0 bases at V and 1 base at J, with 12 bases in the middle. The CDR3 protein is CASSQSVLARNTGELFF. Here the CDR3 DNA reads TGCGCCAGCAGTCAATCGGTCCTAGCCCGGAACACCGGGGAGCTGTTTTTT.

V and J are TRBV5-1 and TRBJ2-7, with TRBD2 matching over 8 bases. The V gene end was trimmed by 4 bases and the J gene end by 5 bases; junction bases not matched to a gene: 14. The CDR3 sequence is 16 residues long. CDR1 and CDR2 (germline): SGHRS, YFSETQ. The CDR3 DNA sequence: TGCGCCAGCAGCCCTGGCGGCGGGAGGATGCAGAACGAGCAGTACTTC. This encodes CASSPGGGRMQNEQYF.

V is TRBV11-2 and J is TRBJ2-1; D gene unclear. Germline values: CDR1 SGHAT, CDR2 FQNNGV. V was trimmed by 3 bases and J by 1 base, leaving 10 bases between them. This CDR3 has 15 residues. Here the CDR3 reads CASSFTVSSYNEQFF. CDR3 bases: TGTGCCAGCAGCTTTACAGTTTCATCCTACAATGAGCAGTTCTTC.

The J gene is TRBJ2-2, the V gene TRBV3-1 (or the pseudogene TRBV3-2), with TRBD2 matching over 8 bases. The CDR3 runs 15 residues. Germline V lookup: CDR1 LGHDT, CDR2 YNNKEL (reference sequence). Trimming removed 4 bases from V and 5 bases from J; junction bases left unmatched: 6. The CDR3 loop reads CASSPGLARTGELFF. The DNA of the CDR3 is TGTGCCAGCAGCCCCGGACTAGCTAGGACCGGGGAGCTGTTTTTT.

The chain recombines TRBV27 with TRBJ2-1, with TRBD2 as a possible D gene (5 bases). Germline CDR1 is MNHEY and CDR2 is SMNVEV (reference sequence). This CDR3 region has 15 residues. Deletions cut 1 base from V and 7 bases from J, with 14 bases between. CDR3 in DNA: TGTGCCAGCAGTTTATTGGCCGGGAATAAGAATGAGCAGTTCTTC. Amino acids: CASSLLAGNKNEQFF.

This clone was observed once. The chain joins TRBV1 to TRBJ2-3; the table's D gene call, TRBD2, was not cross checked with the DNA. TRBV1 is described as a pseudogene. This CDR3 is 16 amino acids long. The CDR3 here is CTSSHTTGSAADTQYF. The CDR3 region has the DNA TGCACCAGCAGCCACACCACGGGCTCAGCGGCAGATACGCAGTATTTT.

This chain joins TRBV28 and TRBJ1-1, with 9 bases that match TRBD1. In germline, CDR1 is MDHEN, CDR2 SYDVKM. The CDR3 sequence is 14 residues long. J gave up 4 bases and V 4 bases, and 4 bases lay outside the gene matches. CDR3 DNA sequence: TGTGCCAGCAGTTGGGAGACAGGGGGCACTGAAGCTTTCTTT. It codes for CASSWETGGTEAFF.

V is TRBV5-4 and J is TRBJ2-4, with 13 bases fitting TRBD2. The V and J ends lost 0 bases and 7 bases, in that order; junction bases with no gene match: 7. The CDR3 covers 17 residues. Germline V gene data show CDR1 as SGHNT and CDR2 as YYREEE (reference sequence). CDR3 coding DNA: TGTGCCAGCAGCTTGGAACTAGCGGGGGGGCCGAATAACATTCAGTACTTC. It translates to CASSLELAGGPNNIQYF.

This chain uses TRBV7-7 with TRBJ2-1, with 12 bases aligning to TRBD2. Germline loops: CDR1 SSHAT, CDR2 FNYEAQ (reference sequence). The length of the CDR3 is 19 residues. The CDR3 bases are TGTGCTAGCCGCCTCGGGCTAGCGGGGGGGCGGGGATCCTACAATGAGCAGTTCTTC. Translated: CASRLGLAGGRGSYNEQFF. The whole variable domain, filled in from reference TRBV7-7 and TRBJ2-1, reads GAGVSQSPRYKVTKRGQDVTLRCDPISSHATLYWYQQALGQGPEFLTYFNYEAQPDKSGLPSDRFSAERPEGSISTLTIQRTEQRDSAMYRCASRLGLAGGRGSYNEQFFGPGTRLTVL.

The CDR3: CASSIAGGDYNEQFF. The CDR3 bases are TGTGCCAGTAGTATAGCGGGGGGGGACTACAATGAGCAGTTCTTC. This chain connects TRBV19 to TRBJ2-1; TRBD2 aligns across 8 bases. Germline V gives CDR1 LNHDA, CDR2 SQIVND (reference sequence). The CDR3 sequence is 15 residues long. Trimming at V came to 1 base and at J to 3 bases, leaving 2 bases not matched to a gene.

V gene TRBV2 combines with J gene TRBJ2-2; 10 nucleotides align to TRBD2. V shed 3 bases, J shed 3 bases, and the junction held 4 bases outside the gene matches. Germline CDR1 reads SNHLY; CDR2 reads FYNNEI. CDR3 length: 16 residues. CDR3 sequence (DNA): TGTGCCAGCAGTGAGAGAGCGGGGGGGCACACCGGGGAGCTGTTTTTT. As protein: CASSERAGGHTGELFF.

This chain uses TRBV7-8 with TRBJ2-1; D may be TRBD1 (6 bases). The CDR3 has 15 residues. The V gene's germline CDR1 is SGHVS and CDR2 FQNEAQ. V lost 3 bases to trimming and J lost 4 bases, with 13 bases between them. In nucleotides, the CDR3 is TGTGCCAGCAGCTTTGGACAGTTGAGATACAATGAGCAGTTCTTC. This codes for CASSFGQLRYNEQFF.

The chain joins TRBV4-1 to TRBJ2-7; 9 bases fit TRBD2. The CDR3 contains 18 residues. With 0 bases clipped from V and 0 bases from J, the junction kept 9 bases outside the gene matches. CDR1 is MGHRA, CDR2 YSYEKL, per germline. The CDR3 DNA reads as TGCGCCAGCAGCCAAGAAGCGACTAGCGGACCTGTCTCCTACGAGCAGTACTTC. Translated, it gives CASSQEATSGPVSYEQYF.

The CDR3 region has the DNA TGTGCCACCAGTAGACTAGCGGCTAGCACAGATACGCAGTATTTT. As protein: CATSRLAASTDTQYF. J is TRBJ2-3 and V is TRBV24-1; 9 bases line up with TRBD2. Germline V CDR1 and CDR2: KGHDR, SFDVKD. The CDR3 sequence is 15 residues long. Trimming took 6 bases from V and 0 from J; bases not matched to a gene: 3.

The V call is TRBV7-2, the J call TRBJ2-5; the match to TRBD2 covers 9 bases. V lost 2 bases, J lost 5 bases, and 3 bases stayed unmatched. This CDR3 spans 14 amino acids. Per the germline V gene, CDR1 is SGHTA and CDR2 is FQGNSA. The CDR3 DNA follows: TGTGCCAGCAGCTTAACTAGCGGGCAGGAGACCCAGTACTTC. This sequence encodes CASSLTSGQETQYF.

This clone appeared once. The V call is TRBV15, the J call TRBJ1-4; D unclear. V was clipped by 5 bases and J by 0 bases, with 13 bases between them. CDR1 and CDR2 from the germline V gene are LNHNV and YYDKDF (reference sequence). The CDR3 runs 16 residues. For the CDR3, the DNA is TGTGCCACCAGCGCCTGGTACATAACAACTAATGAAAAACTGTTTTTT. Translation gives CATSAWYITTNEKLFF.